This T cell receptor (beta chain) was captured by sequencing in a study of T cell clonotyping in hematopoietic cell transplantation. Overall study results and limits: Higher Inverse Simpson Index values in graft donor and pretransplant recipient predicted broader posttransplant TCR diversity. Recipient TCR diversity dropped after transplant; expanded clonotypes rose from day 30 to 180.

Germline V gene lookup returns CDR1 KGHSH and CDR2 LQKENI. With 7 bases removed from V and 1 base from J, the gap between germline ends came to 13 bases. The CDR3 has 14 amino acids. Specified time point: recipient sample about 28 days before transplant, after cytoreduction. This clone was picked up a small number of times. Its antigen is undetermined. Libraries were prepared by immunoSEQ multiplex PCR; TCRdb keeps only in-frame clonotypes and omits some of them. The profile shows 25,000 to 30,000 clones, roughly 80% of them singletons. This material consisted of peripheral blood mononuclear cells, taken before stem cell transplant. The gene calls are TRBV18 and TRBJ2-5; D gene unclear. The sequence was obtained from a woman in her 30s with chronic myeloid leukemia. Some clones in this sample may be carry-over from other donors' samples. DNA of the CDR3: TGTGCCAGCTTAACCTCGCAAAGCCAAGAGACCCAGTACTTC. Protein product: CASLTSQSQETQYF.